This T cell receptor beta chain emerged from a study of T cell responses to AZD1222 COVID-19 vaccine. Study findings and constraints: Spike-specific TCR breadth and depth both grew after two AZD1222 doses. The reported proportion of spike-specific TCRs targeting unmutated variant regions was nearly half.

Data came from immunoSEQ multiplex PCR; TCRdb stores just in-frame clones and leaves some out. The sample records 45,000 to 65,000 clones, approximately 80% being singletons. Losses at the gene ends were 5 bases for V and 4 bases for J; bases not matched to a gene: 6. Germline lookup yields CDR1 MNHEY and CDR2 SVGAGI. The CDR3 extends over 15 amino acids. Remarks on this clone: As yet, its antigen is unknown.

The input for sequencing was peripheral blood, taken 28 days after the second AZD1222 dose. The genes are TRBV6-5 and TRBJ2-2, with TRBD1 matching over 8 bases. This clonotype was sampled from an adult who received the AZD1222 COVID-19 vaccine. The CDR3 here is CASSPRTGRTGELFF. The CDR3 DNA reads as TGTGCCAGCAGTCCGCGGACAGGGCGCACCGGGGAGCTGTTTTTT.